This is a list of T cell receptor beta chains from one sample in a study of Ad26.COV2.S vaccination and SARS-CoV-2 variants. TCRdb's copy holds only in-frame clones and misses some; the assay was immunoSEQ multiplex PCR. Of roughly 380,000 clones detected, about 85% appear once; the ten largest clones hold roughly 3.3%. The sample in question was peripheral blood, obtained in a trial of Ad26.COV2.S vaccine versus placebo. The receptors originated from a person between 18 and 60 years old who received the Ad26.COV2.S COVID-19 vaccine or a placebo. CDR3s include the opening cysteine and the closing phenylalanine or tryptophan. A D gene is named only where the DNA matches it firmly. A row's size may be missing; if present it is once, few, many or a size class.

size: NA; D: TRBD1; J: TRBJ2-6; length: 16; V: TRBV9; DNA: TGTGCCAGCAGCGTCGACAGGGGGTATGGGGCCAACGTCCTGACTTTC; CDR3: CASSVDRGYGANVLTF
size: NA; D: NA; J: TRBJ2-1; length: 15; V: TRBV30; DNA: TGTGCCTGGAGTGTATTAAAACTGCCGGACAATGAGCAGTTCTTC; CDR3: CAWSVLKLPDNEQFF
size: NA; D: TRBD1; J: TRBJ1-2; length: 13; V: TRBV28; DNA: TGTGCCAGCAGTGGGACAGGGGCAAACGGCTACACCTTC; CDR3: CASSGTGANGYTF
size: NA; D: NA; J: TRBJ1-1; length: 14; V: TRBV4-3; DNA: TGCGCCAGCAGGCGGGCGGCCATGAACACTGAAGCTTTCTTT; CDR3: CASRRAAMNTEAFF
size: NA; D: NA; J: TRBJ2-3; length: 16; V: TRBV6-2/TRBV6-3; DNA: TGTGCCAGCAGTTACCCCTCCGGGCTAGGGGCAGATACGCAGTATTTT; CDR3: CASSYPSGLGADTQYF
size: NA; D: NA; J: TRBJ1-1; length: 15; V: TRBV5-4; DNA: TGTGCCAGCAGCTTGAGGTCGGGGGGCGGCACTGAAGCTTTCTTT; CDR3: CASSLRSGGGTEAFF
size: NA; D: TRBD2; J: TRBJ2-1; length: 18; V: TRBV4-1; DNA: TGCGCCAGCAGCCAAGGTGCCTGGCGGCGGGAGTCTTACAATGAGCAGTTCTTC; CDR3: CASSQGAWRRESYNEQFF
size: NA; D: NA; J: TRBJ2-7; length: 15; V: TRBV6-5; DNA: TGTGCCAGCAGTTACCGGGACGCTCGTTCCTACGAGCAGTACTTC; CDR3: CASSYRDARSYEQYF
size: NA; D: NA; J: TRBJ2-7; length: 14; V: TRBV18; DNA: TGTGCCAGCTCACCGGGCCAGAACTCCTACGAGCAGTACTTC; CDR3: CASSPGQNSYEQYF
size: NA; D: NA; J: TRBJ2-5; length: 14; V: TRBV10-2; DNA: TGCGCCAGCAGTCCGGGACTCACGCAAGAGACCCAGTACTTC; CDR3: CASSPGLTQETQYF
size: NA; D: TRBD2; J: TRBJ2-7; length: 13; V: TRBV19; DNA: TGTGCCAGCGGGACTAGCGGCTTTGACGAGCAGTACTTC; CDR3: CASGTSGFDEQYF
size: NA; D: NA; J: TRBJ2-5; length: 16; V: TRBV24-1; DNA: TGTGCCACCAGTGATTTCAGACAACGCGCCCAGGAGACCCAGTACTTC; CDR3: CATSDFRQRAQETQYF
size: NA; D: TRBD1; J: TRBJ1-6; length: 15; V: TRBV4-3; DNA: TGCGCCAGCAGCCCCTGGCAGGGGGGTAATTCACCCCTCCACTTT; CDR3: CASSPWQGGNSPLHF
size: many; D: NA; J: TRBJ1-1; length: 13; V: TRBV18; DNA: TGTGCCAGCCGAGAGGGGGTGGGCACTGAAGCTTTCTTT; CDR3: CASREGVGTEAFF
size: few; D: NA; J: TRBJ2-1; length: 15; V: TRBV7-8; DNA: TGTGCCAGCAGCTTAGCGGGACACTCCTACAATGAGCAGTTCTTC; CDR3: CASSLAGHSYNEQFF
size: NA; D: TRBD1; J: TRBJ1-4; length: 13; V: TRBV28; DNA: TGTGCCAGTGGACAGGGTCTTAGGGAAAAACTGTTTTTT; CDR3: CASGQGLREKLFF
size: NA; D: NA; J: TRBJ2-1; length: 16; V: TRBV11-2; DNA: TGTGCCAGCAGCCCCTCTTCTGGGCCCTCCTACAATGAGCAGTTCTTC; CDR3: CASSPSSGPSYNEQFF
size: NA; D: TRBD1; J: TRBJ2-7; length: 16; V: TRBV10-1; DNA: TGCGCCAGCAGGTTCCGGGACAGGTGGAGGTCCTACGAGCAGTACTTC; CDR3: CASRFRDRWRSYEQYF
size: NA; D: NA; J: TRBJ1-1; length: 14; V: TRBV27; DNA: TGTGCCAGCAGTTGGGGGTTTGGTGGCACTGAAGCTTTCTTT; CDR3: CASSWGFGGTEAFF
size: NA; D: NA; J: TRBJ1-6; length: 14; V: TRBV20-1; DNA: TGCAGTGCTAGTCCAGGTTCCTATAATTCACCCCTCCACTTT; CDR3: CSASPGSYNSPLHF
size: NA; D: NA; J: TRBJ2-2; length: 11; V: TRBV6-6; DNA: TGTGCCGCTCTGAACACCGGGGAGCTGTTTTTT; CDR3: CAALNTGELFF
size: NA; D: NA; J: TRBJ2-4; length: 16; V: TRBV6-5; DNA: TGTGCCAGCAGTTTCATCCGTCCCGGGGACAAAAACATTCAGTACTTC; CDR3: CASSFIRPGDKNIQYF
size: NA; D: TRBD1; J: TRBJ2-7; length: 14; V: TRBV5-6; DNA: TGTGCCAGCAGCCCCGGGACAGCGTCCTACGAGCAGTACTTC; CDR3: CASSPGTASYEQYF
size: NA; D: TRBD1; J: TRBJ2-1; length: 16; V: TRBV28; DNA: TGTGCCAGCAGCCCCCCCGGGACAGGGTCCTACAATGAGCAGTTCTTC; CDR3: CASSPPGTGSYNEQFF
size: NA; D: NA; J: TRBJ2-2; length: 14; V: TRBV23-1; DNA: TGCGCACCTACCGCAGGTTCGAACACCGGGGAGCTGTTTTTT; CDR3: CAPTAGSNTGELFF
size: few; D: TRBD2; J: TRBJ2-1; length: 16; V: TRBV9; DNA: TGTGCCAGCAGCGTAAGGGGGGCTAGCGGGGTGGATGAGCAGTTCTTC; CDR3: CASSVRGASGVDEQFF
size: many; D: TRBD1; J: TRBJ2-2; length: 14; V: TRBV3-1/TRBV3-2; DNA: TGTGCCAGCAGCGATCCCGGACAGGCGAGGGAGCTGTTTTTT; CDR3: CASSDPGQARELFF
size: once; D: NA; J: TRBJ1-1; length: 14; V: TRBV6-4; DNA: TGTGCCAGCAGTGACTCGGACCGGGGGACTGAAGCTTTCTTT; CDR3: CASSDSDRGTEAFF
size: NA; D: NA; J: TRBJ2-5; length: 11; V: TRBV5-1; DNA: TGCGCCAGCGCCTCGGGGGAGACCCAGTACTTC; CDR3: CASASGETQYF
size: NA; D: NA; J: TRBJ1-2; length: 16; V: TRBV7-8; DNA: TGTGCCAGCAGCTTACAGGGCAGGGGATTTAACTATGGCTACACCTTC; CDR3: CASSLQGRGFNYGYTF
size: NA; D: NA; J: TRBJ2-7; length: 12; V: TRBV5-6; DNA: TGTGCCAGCAGCTTGGGCCTACTAGAGCAGTACTTC; CDR3: CASSLGLLEQYF
size: NA; D: TRBD2; J: TRBJ2-3; length: 14; V: TRBV14; DNA: TGTGCCAGCAGAGACCCTAGCGGGGGTGATACGCAGTATTTT; CDR3: CASRDPSGGDTQYF
size: NA; D: TRBD1; J: TRBJ1-2; length: 14; V: TRBV4-1; DNA: TGCGCCAGCAGCACCCGGACAGGGGCCTATGGCTACACCTTC; CDR3: CASSTRTGAYGYTF
size: few; D: NA; J: TRBJ2-7; length: 15; V: TRBV30; DNA: TGTGCCTGGAGTGTACGGAGGGTCAGCTCCTACGAGCAGTACTTC; CDR3: CAWSVRRVSSYEQYF
size: NA; D: NA; J: TRBJ1-2; length: 13; V: TRBV9; DNA: TGTGCCAGCAGCCCCCGGGGGGGATGGGGCTACACCTTC; CDR3: CASSPRGGWGYTF
size: NA; D: TRBD1; J: TRBJ2-7; length: 18; V: TRBV2; DNA: TGTGCCAGCAGTGAAAGGTCTCAGGGGGACACTCTAAAGTTGGAGCAGTACTTC; CDR3: CASSERSQGDTLKLEQYF
size: NA; D: TRBD2; J: TRBJ2-7; length: 17; V: TRBV27; DNA: TGTGCCAGCAGTTTATCGCCCCCGACTAGCGCTACCTACGAGCAGTACTTC; CDR3: CASSLSPPTSATYEQYF
size: many; D: TRBD2; J: TRBJ2-7; length: 13; V: TRBV2; DNA: TGTGCCAGCAGGTCCCTGGGGAGGGACGAGCAGTACTTC; CDR3: CASRSLGRDEQYF
size: NA; D: NA; J: TRBJ1-2; length: 14; V: TRBV3-1/TRBV3-2; DNA: TGTGCCAGCAGCCAAGACAGGGGAGGGCGTGGCTACACCTTC; CDR3: CASSQDRGGRGYTF
size: NA; D: NA; J: TRBJ2-7; length: 14; V: TRBV6-6; DNA: TGTGCCAGCTCCCCCCGCAGGGGGGTATACGAGCAGTACTTC; CDR3: CASSPRRGVYEQYF
size: NA; D: NA; J: TRBJ2-7; length: 12; V: TRBV7-8; DNA: TGTGCCAGCTCCCTAAGGGGCAGGCAGCAGTACTTC; CDR3: CASSLRGRQQYF